This passage covers 29 T cell receptor beta chains from one sample sequenced in a study of CD8 T cells in Susac syndrome (dated by TCRdb to between 2018 and 2021). Library method: the immunoSEQ multiplex PCR assay. RNA was extracted with the RNeasy kit and 0.5 to 1 ug was reverse transcribed using random hexamers. Through fastp at Q25 and MiXCR, TCRdb rebuilt clones from the public reads, retaining in-frame beta chains. All rows with the same CDR3 protein become a single entry with the most common DNA and genes. The sample data list about 300,000 distinct CDR3 sequences, and roughly 84% of these were observed just once. The biggest ten clones account for approximately 0.11% of the sample. Specimen: CD8+ T cells from PBMCs. The source of these receptors is a human donor with multiple sclerosis.

This clonotype turned up a few times. The chain is built from TRBV4-1 and TRBJ2-1, with a weak D call TRBD1 (6 bases). Trimming cost V 6 bases and J 6 bases, with 21 bases left between them. Germline lookup yields CDR1 MGHRA and CDR2 YSYEKL. CDR3 length: 16 amino acids. For the CDR3, the DNA is TGCGCCAGCAGTCACCCCGGAACAGGGAAAGGCAATGAGCAGTTCTTC. Protein product: CASSHPGTGKGNEQFF.

This clonotype was found once. The chain carries TRBV28 and TRBJ2-3, with a tentative D call TRBD1 (6 bases). The V and J ends lost 5 bases and 3 bases respectively, with 21 bases between them. The CDR3 contains 17 residues. Germline-derived CDR1 and CDR2 are MDHEN and SYDVKM. The CDR3 spells CASSGGETGHLTDTQYF. Written as DNA, the CDR3 is TGTGCCAGCAGTGGGGGCGAAACGGGACACCTAACAGATACGCAGTATTTT.

The CDR3 sequence: CASSLGGQYEQYF. DNA for the CDR3: TGTGCCAGCAGTTTGGGTGGGCAGTACGAGCAGTACTTC. V gene TRBV28 combines with J gene TRBJ2-7; D unresolved. The ends were cut back, 3 bases at V and 4 bases at J, with 10 bases in the middle. Per the germline V gene, CDR1 is MDHEN and CDR2 is SYDVKM. The CDR3 is 13 residues long.

The chain combines TRBV5-4 with TRBJ2-3; no clear D. This CDR3 has 11 residues. Germline values: CDR1 SGHNT, CDR2 YYREEE (reference sequence). V was cut by 6 bases and J by 5 bases, with 7 bases left in between. The CDR3 loop is CASTSGDTQYF. CDR3 bases: TGTGCCAGCACCTCGGGAGATACGCAGTATTTT.

V is TRBV27 and J is TRBJ1-1; no definite D call. V was shortened by 2 bases and J by 7 bases, with 17 bases between the two germline ends. Germline CDR1 and CDR2: MNHEY and SMNVEV (reference sequence). The CDR3 is 15 amino acids. In DNA, the CDR3 is TGTGCCAGCAGTTTAGCGGTCTCCCCGAGGGATGAAGCTTTCTTT. Its protein product is CASSLAVSPRDEAFF.

The chain employs TRBV27 and TRBJ1-1; no reliable D call. The length of the CDR3 is 13 residues. Germline CDR1 and CDR2: MNHEY and SMNVEV (reference sequence). Deletions cut 4 bases from V and 2 bases from J, with 8 bases between. In nucleotides, the CDR3 is TGTGCCAGCAGTTCCTACCTAAACACTGAAGCTTTCTTT. Translation: CASSSYLNTEAFF.

The chain couples TRBV27 to TRBJ2-7, with 8 positions matching TRBD1. Germline values: CDR1 MNHEY, CDR2 SMNVEV (reference sequence). Trimming removed 3 bases from V and 1 base from J; junction bases left unmatched: 8. The CDR3 is 16 amino acids. The CDR3 DNA follows: TGTGCCAGCAGTTTTTCCCTGACAGGGGCGTCCTACGAGCAGTACTTC. Its translation is CASSFSLTGASYEQYF.

The chain carries TRBV28 and TRBJ2-3, with 7 bases matching TRBD2. Per germline, CDR1 MDHEN and CDR2 SYDVKM. The J segment lost 5 bases and the V segment lost 3 bases, leaving 8 bases of the junction unmatched. The CDR3 consists of 15 residues. The CDR3 protein is CASSFGTTPGDTQYF. The DNA of the CDR3 is TGTGCCAGCAGTTTTGGGACTACTCCGGGAGATACGCAGTATTTT.

V usage is TRBV5-1 and J usage is TRBJ1-1, with 9 nucleotides matching TRBD1. Germline values: CDR1 SGHRS, CDR2 YFSETQ. V lost 4 bases to trimming and J lost 3 bases; unmatched junction nucleotides: 13. This CDR3 spans 17 amino acids. CDR3 protein: CASSENRGRGKDTEAFF. CDR3 DNA sequence: TGCGCCAGCAGCGAGAACAGGGGGCGAGGGAAGGACACTGAAGCTTTCTTT.

This rearrangement joins TRBV28 to TRBJ2-7; a possible D gene is TRBD2 (6 bases). The CDR3 has 15 residues. Trimming cost V 6 bases and J 3 bases, with 18 bases left between them. CDR1 is MDHEN and CDR2 is SYDVKM in the germline V gene. The CDR3 region is CASRPLAQPYYEQYF. The DNA for the CDR3 is TGTGCCAGCAGACCTCTAGCGCAACCATACTACGAGCAGTACTTC.

This clonotype has only a few counts. The genes are TRBV6-1 and TRBJ2-3; the D is unclear. The germline CDR1 and CDR2 sequences are MNHNS and SASEGT. Trimming left V 1 base short and J 0 bases short, with 8 bases between. The CDR3 is 15 residues long. CDR3 bases: TGTGCCAGCAGTGAAGTCGGTTCTAGCACAGATACGCAGTATTTT. As protein: CASSEVGSSTDTQYF.

In DNA form, the CDR3 reads TGTGCCAGCAGTCCTCGGATGACGAAGCCGATGAACACTGAAGCTTTCTTT. The encoded protein is CASSPRMTKPMNTEAFF. The V call is TRBV27, the J call TRBJ1-1; D remains ambiguous. Germline V gene lookup returns CDR1 MNHEY and CDR2 SMNVEV (reference sequence). The V and J ends lost 5 bases and 0 bases respectively, with 19 bases between them. The CDR3 is 17 residues long.

The genes are TRBV27 and TRBJ2-7, with unresolved D. Germline CDR1 reads MNHEY; CDR2 reads SMNVEV (reference sequence). With 2 bases removed from V and 0 bases from J, the gap between germline ends came to 8 bases. The CDR3 covers 14 residues. CDR3 residues: CASSLALSSYEQYF. CDR3 in DNA: TGTGCCAGCAGTTTAGCTTTAAGCTCCTACGAGCAGTACTTC.

The V gene is TRBV12-3 or TRBV12-4, the J gene TRBJ1-5, with D possibly being TRBD1 (6 bases). The CDR3 is 15 residues long. Trimming left V 2 bases short and J 1 base short, with 9 bases between. In nucleotides, the CDR3 is TGTGCCAGCAGTTTACGGACAGCAAGCAATCAGCCCCAGCATTTT. Its protein is CASSLRTASNQPQHF.

The chain recombines TRBV12-3 or TRBV12-4 with TRBJ1-1, with 8 bases lining up with TRBD1. There are 17 residues in the CDR3. The trim removed 6 bases at V and 1 base at J, leaving 13 bases unmatched. CDR3 sequence: CASSDEETGARNTEAFF. CDR3 nucleotide sequence: TGTGCCAGCAGCGACGAAGAGACAGGGGCCAGGAACACTGAAGCTTTCTTT.

This clonotype was found once. The V call is TRBV27, the J call TRBJ1-1; D remains unclear. The germline V and J ends were trimmed by 5 bases and 2 bases, with 12 bases remaining between them. CDR1 is MNHEY, CDR2 SMNVEV, per germline (reference sequence). The length of the CDR3 is 14 residues. CDR3: CASSHRTANTEAFF. The CDR3 bases are TGTGCCAGCAGTCATCGGACGGCTAACACTGAAGCTTTCTTT.

The chain links TRBV5-5 to TRBJ2-1; 8 positions agree with TRBD1. Trimming cost V 3 bases and J 9 bases; bases outside gene matches: 8. Germline CDR1 and CDR2: SGHKS and YYEKEE (reference sequence). CDR3 length: 14 amino acids. CDR3 coding DNA: TGTGCCAGCAGCTATCAGGGGGCGGCCCTTGAGCAGTTCTTC. It translates to CASSYQGAALEQFF.

The V and J genes are TRBV6-5 and TRBJ2-7; D uncertain. V lost 2 bases to trimming and J lost 0 bases, with 11 bases between them. CDR3 length equals 15 residues. Germline lookup yields CDR1 MNHEY and CDR2 SVGAGI. CDR3 sequence: CASSYGALSSYEQYF. The CDR3 nucleotides read TGTGCCAGCAGTTACGGTGCCCTAAGCTCCTACGAGCAGTACTTC.

The rearrangement links TRBV21-1 to TRBJ2-5; TRBD1 is taken as the D call from the table, unchecked against the DNA. TRBV21-1 is reported as a pseudogene. The CDR3 extends over 15 amino acids. The DNA for the CDR3 is TGTGCCAGCAGGAAGGGACAGGGGCACAAAGAGACCCAGTACTTC. Translating it yields CASRKGQGHKETQYF.

The chain is built from TRBV7-2 and TRBJ2-7; 8 bases align to TRBD2. The CDR3 runs to 17 residues. Germline assignment: CDR1 SGHTA and CDR2 FQGNSA. V trimming: 4 bases; J trimming: 1 base; junction bases outside the gene matches: 12. DNA of the CDR3: TGTGCCAGCAGCTCCCATCCTCTGACTAGCGCATCCTACGAGCAGTACTTC. It codes for CASSSHPLTSASYEQYF. The variable domain in full, completed from reference TRBV7-2 and TRBJ2-7, reads GAGVSQSPSNKVTEKGKDVELRCDPISGHTALYWYRQSLGQGLEFLIYFQGNSAPDKSGLPSDRFSAERTGGSVSTLTIQRTQQEDSAVYLCASSSHPLTSASYEQYFGPGTRLTVT.

This chain links TRBV10-3 with TRBJ2-7; D may match TRBD1 or TRBD2 (6 bases each). The germline gives CDR1 ENHRY, CDR2 SYGVKD. The CDR3 runs to 14 residues. V gave up 2 bases and J gave up 3 bases, with 11 bases separating them. DNA of the CDR3: TGTGCCATCAGTGAGAGGGGGGATAACTACGAGCAGTACTTC. The encoded protein is CAISERGDNYEQYF.

In DNA, the CDR3 is TGTGCCAGCAGCTTATCCAGCGGACTCGACAATGAGCAGTTCTTC. Amino acids: CASSLSSGLDNEQFF. The rearrangement joins TRBV7-8 to TRBJ2-1, with a tentative D call TRBD2 (5 bases). Trimming took off 2 bases at V and 5 bases at J, with 13 bases between the two ends. The CDR3 spans 15 residues. Germline V lookup: CDR1 SGHVS, CDR2 FQNEAQ.

The J gene is TRBJ2-2, the V gene TRBV12-3 or TRBV12-4, with 10 positions matching TRBD2. The CDR3 runs 13 residues. Trimming cost V 10 bases and J 7 bases; bases outside gene matches: 6. CDR3 protein: CATRSGGVGELFF. CDR3 coding DNA: TGTGCCACCAGAAGCGGGGGGGTCGGGGAGCTGTTTTTT.

V is TRBV7-6 and J is TRBJ1-5; 9 nucleotides match TRBD1. Trimming cost V 5 bases and J 7 bases; bases outside gene matches: 9. Germline V gives CDR1 SGHVS, CDR2 FNYEAQ. This CDR3 has 15 amino acids. CDR3 DNA sequence: TGTGCCAGCAGCCAGAGACAGGGGGAGGGACAGCCCCAGCATTTT. Its protein is CASSQRQGEGQPQHF.

The chain employs TRBV10-3 and TRBJ2-7; D ambiguous. There are 13 residues in the CDR3. V was pared by 0 bases and J by 1 base, with 4 bases between. CDR1 is ENHRY and CDR2 is SYGVKD in the germline V gene. The CDR3 protein is CAISESVSYEQYF. In DNA, the CDR3 is TGTGCCATCAGTGAGTCGGTATCCTACGAGCAGTACTTC.

The chain uses TRBV18 and TRBJ1-2; D uncertain. Trimming stripped 0 bases from V and 4 bases from J, with 9 bases between. The CDR3 covers 14 residues. Germline V CDR1 and CDR2: KGHSH, LQKENI. CDR3 in amino acids: CASSPPERAYGYTF. Written as DNA, the CDR3 is TGTGCCAGCTCACCACCGGAGAGGGCCTATGGCTACACCTTC.

The chain employs TRBV24-1 and TRBJ2-5; TRBD1 agrees at 11 bases. CDR3 length: 16 residues. V trimming: 1 base; J trimming: 2 bases; junction bases outside the gene matches: 2. Germline-derived CDR1 and CDR2 are KGHDR and SFDVKD. CDR3 in amino acids: CATSDFGTGGQETQYF. The DNA for the CDR3 is TGTGCCACCAGTGATTTTGGGACAGGGGGTCAAGAGACCCAGTACTTC.

V gene TRBV5-4 combines with J gene TRBJ2-7; possible D gene TRBD2, 6 bases. Germline lookup yields CDR1 SGHNT and CDR2 YYREEE (reference sequence). This CDR3 contains 16 residues. Trimming removed 0 bases at V and 3 bases at J, with 16 bases between. The CDR3 loop reads CASSLGDWTTGYEQYF. In DNA, the CDR3 is TGTGCCAGCAGCTTGGGGGATTGGACTACCGGCTACGAGCAGTACTTC.

The chain is built from TRBV27 and TRBJ2-1; tentatively, D is TRBD2 (6 bases). Germline V CDR1 and CDR2: MNHEY, SMNVEV (reference sequence). The CDR3 covers 18 residues. The ends were cut back, 7 bases at V and 5 bases at J, with 27 bases in the middle. The DNA of the CDR3 is TGTGCCAGCATGTGGGTAGCGGAACCAGCCCCTATTCACAATGAGCAGTTCTTC. This translates into CASMWVAEPAPIHNEQFF.